These T cell receptor beta chains were read from a single sample in a study of blood T cell repertoires in COVID-19. Assay used: immunoSEQ multiplex PCR; TCRdb lists only in-frame clones, some missing. The sample has over 400,000 clones; around nine tenths are singletons. The sequencing input was PBMCs or T cells enriched from blood (not recorded which). The receptors were sampled from a woman aged 60-75 years who had recovered from COVID-19. The CDR3 runs from the conserved cysteine through the conserved F or W. The D gene is left open where the match is weak. Rows give clone size only sometimes, using once, few, many, or a class for an expanded clone.

size,length,D,V,J,CDR3,DNA
NA,15,TRBD1,TRBV9,TRBJ2-4,CASSVRGQGENIQYF,TGTGCCAGCAGCGTTCGGGGACAGGGTGAAAACATTCAGTACTTC
NA,16,NA,TRBV6-5,TRBJ1-4,CASSLGLLAGNEKLFF,TGTGCCAGCAGTTTGGGCCTTCTGGCGGGGAATGAAAAACTGTTTTTT
NA,13,TRBD1,TRBV10-3,TRBJ1-2,CAITGQGSYGYTF,TGTGCCATCACGGGACAGGGCTCCTATGGCTACACCTTC
NA,15,TRBD1,TRBV19,TRBJ1-1,CASSSWTGLNTEAFF,TGTGCCAGTAGTTCCTGGACAGGGTTGAACACTGAAGCTTTCTTT
NA,14,NA,TRBV4-1,TRBJ2-7,CASSQASGSYEQYF,TGCGCCAGCAGCCAAGCCTCAGGGTCCTACGAGCAGTACTTC
NA,14,TRBD1,TRBV30,TRBJ1-1,CAWTRDRFNTEAFF,TGTGCCTGGACGCGGGACAGATTTAACACTGAAGCTTTCTTT
NA,14,TRBD2,TRBV10-3,TRBJ2-3,CAIKRLAFTDTQYF,TGTGCCATCAAGAGACTAGCTTTTACAGATACGCAGTATTTT
NA,14,NA,TRBV11-2,TRBJ2-2,CASARVMYTGELFF,TGTGCCAGCGCCCGGGTTATGTACACCGGGGAGCTGTTTTTT
NA,16,TRBD2,TRBV7-2,TRBJ2-3,CASSLVPGRGMNTQYF,TGTGCCAGCAGCTTAGTTCCGGGGAGGGGAATGAATACGCAGTATTTT
NA,12,NA,TRBV28,TRBJ1-6,CASGRMNSPLHF,TGTGCCAGCGGCAGGATGAATTCACCCCTCCACTTT
NA,15,TRBD1,TRBV5-1,TRBJ1-4,CASSVGQGISEKLFF,TGCGCCAGCAGCGTCGGACAGGGAATATCCGAAAAACTGTTTTTT
NA,13,NA,TRBV9,TRBJ1-5,CASSVSENQPQHF,TGTGCCAGCAGCGTATCTGAGAATCAGCCCCAGCATTTT
NA,13,TRBD1,TRBV5-1,TRBJ2-1,CASSQDRGNEQFF,TGCGCCAGCAGCCAGGACAGGGGTAATGAGCAGTTCTTC
NA,14,NA,TRBV19,TRBJ1-2,CASSTHQTDYGYTF,TGTGCCAGTAGTACCCATCAGACAGACTATGGCTACACCTTC
once,13,NA,TRBV10-1,TRBJ1-1,CASSDAARGEAFF,TGCGCCAGCAGTGATGCCGCCCGCGGTGAAGCTTTCTTT
NA,15,TRBD1,TRBV18,TRBJ1-2,CASSPEPTGIYGYTF,TGTGCCAGCTCACCCGAACCGACAGGGATCTATGGCTACACCTTC
NA,16,TRBD2,TRBV11-2,TRBJ2-3,CASSSIPGGITDTQYF,TGTGCCAGCAGCTCGATCCCGGGGGGGATCACAGATACGCAGTATTTT
NA,14,NA,TRBV9,TRBJ1-4,CASSLGTMNEKLFF,TGTGCCAGCAGCTTAGGGACAATGAATGAAAAACTGTTTTTT
few,16,NA,TRBV2,TRBJ2-1,CASGGGSSDGYNEQFF,TGTGCCAGCGGGGGAGGTTCCTCGGACGGATACAATGAGCAGTTCTTC
NA,14,TRBD2,TRBV11-3,TRBJ2-3,CASSSGLAWDTQYF,TGTGCCAGCAGCTCCGGACTAGCGTGGGATACGCAGTATTTT
NA,18,NA,TRBV6-1,TRBJ1-6,CASSEDSFSSSYNSPLHF,TGTGCCAGCAGTGAGGACAGCTTTTCGAGCTCCTATAATTCACCCCTCCACTTT
NA,18,TRBD1,TRBV5-1,TRBJ2-6,CASSSGQSIISGANVLTF,TGCGCCAGCAGCTCGGGACAGTCTATAATCTCTGGGGCCAACGTCCTGACTTTC
NA,12,NA,TRBV10-2,TRBJ1-6,CASSEALAPLHF,TGCGCCAGCAGTGAGGCGCTAGCACCCCTCCACTTT
NA,15,TRBD1,TRBV5-4,TRBJ1-2,CASSHGTGGDYGYTF,TGTGCCAGCAGCCACGGGACAGGGGGGGACTATGGCTACACCTTC
NA,15,NA,TRBV5-1,TRBJ2-1,CASSLTGLGYNEQFF,TGCGCCAGCAGTCTTACAGGGTTGGGATACAATGAGCAGTTCTTC
NA,13,NA,TRBV7-2,TRBJ2-5,CASSSSRQETQYF,TGTGCCAGCAGCTCCTCCAGACAAGAGACCCAGTACTTC
NA,16,NA,TRBV7-2,TRBJ2-3,CASSQGTGLSTDTQYF,TGTGCCAGCAGCCAAGGCACAGGGTTGAGCACAGATACGCAGTATTTT
NA,18,TRBD2,TRBV5-4,TRBJ2-5,CASSLKGTSGPREETQYF,TGTGCCAGCAGCTTAAAAGGGACTAGCGGGCCAAGAGAAGAGACCCAGTACTTC
NA,18,TRBD2,TRBV2,TRBJ2-3,CASSPLAGEIYSTDTQYF,TGTGCCAGCAGTCCCTTAGCGGGGGAGATCTATAGCACAGATACGCAGTATTTT
few,14,NA,TRBV7-9,TRBJ1-2,CASSLAAAVYGYTF,TGTGCCAGCAGCTTAGCGGCTGCAGTATATGGCTACACCTTC
NA,18,NA,TRBV15,TRBJ1-4,CATSPTRGDWGANEKLFF,TGTGCCACCAGCCCCACCCGGGGGGACTGGGGTGCTAATGAAAAACTGTTTTTT